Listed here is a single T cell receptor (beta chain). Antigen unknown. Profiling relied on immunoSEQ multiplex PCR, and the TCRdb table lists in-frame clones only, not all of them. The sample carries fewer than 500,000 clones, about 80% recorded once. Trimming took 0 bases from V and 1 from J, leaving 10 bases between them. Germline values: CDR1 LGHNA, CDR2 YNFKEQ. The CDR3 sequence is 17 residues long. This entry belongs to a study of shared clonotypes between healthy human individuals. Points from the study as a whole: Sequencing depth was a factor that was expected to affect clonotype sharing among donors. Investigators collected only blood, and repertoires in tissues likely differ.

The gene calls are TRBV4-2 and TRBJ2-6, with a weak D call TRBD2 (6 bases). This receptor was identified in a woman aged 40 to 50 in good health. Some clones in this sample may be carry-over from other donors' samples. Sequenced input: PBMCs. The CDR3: CASSQEGGLSGANVLTF. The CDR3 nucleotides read TGTGCCAGCAGCCAAGAGGGGGGACTGTCTGGGGCCAACGTCCTGACTTTC.